The sequence of this TCR beta chain was determined in a study of regulatory T cells in long-lasting Graves disease. As to time point: persistent/refractory GD, antithyroid drugs over 5 years with positive TRAb. Extracted RNA from PBMCs served as the source of the TCR library. This clonotype was seen only a few times. TCR beta libraries were built with iRepertoire HTBI primers and Arm-PCR of CDR3 regions. TCRdb analysed the multiplex PCR reads with MiXCR anew, one entry per CDR3 protein. This table holds under 500,000 distinct CDR3 sequences, about a fifth found once. Germline trimming cut 2 bases from V and 0 bases from J; bases unmatched to any gene: 11. The CDR3 spans 20 residues. The germline CDR1 and CDR2 sequences are MNHEY and SVGAGI.

This rearrangement joins TRBV6-5 to TRBJ2-6, with 9 bases aligning to TRBD2. This specimen was peripheral blood mononuclear cells (PBMCs), taken when the disease was refractory, from a patient treated with antithyroid drugs. The sequence was collected from a female donor with Graves disease. CDR3 region: CASSYIPGASGNSGANVLTF. CDR3 DNA sequence: TGTGCCAGCAGTTACATCCCTGGGGCTAGCGGGAACTCTGGGGCCAACGTCCTGACTTTC.